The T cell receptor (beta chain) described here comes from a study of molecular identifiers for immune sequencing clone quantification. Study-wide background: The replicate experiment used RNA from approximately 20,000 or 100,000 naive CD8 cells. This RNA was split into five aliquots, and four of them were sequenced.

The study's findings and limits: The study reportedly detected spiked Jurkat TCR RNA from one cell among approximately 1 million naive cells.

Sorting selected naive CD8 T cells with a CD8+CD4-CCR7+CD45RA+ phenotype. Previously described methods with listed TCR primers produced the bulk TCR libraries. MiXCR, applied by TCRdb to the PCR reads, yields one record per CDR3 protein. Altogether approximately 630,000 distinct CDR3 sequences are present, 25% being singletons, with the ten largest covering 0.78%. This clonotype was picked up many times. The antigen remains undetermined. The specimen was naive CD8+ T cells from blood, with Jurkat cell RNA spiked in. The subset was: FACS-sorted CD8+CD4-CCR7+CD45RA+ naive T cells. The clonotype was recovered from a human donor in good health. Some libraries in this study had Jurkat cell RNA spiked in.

CDR3 nucleotide sequence: TGTGCCAGCACTGAGGCGGGGGCCAACGTCCTGACTTTC. It encodes CASTEAGANVLTF. V gene TRBV12-3 or TRBV12-4 combines with J gene TRBJ2-6, with D unclear. CDR3 length: 13 amino acids. Trimming stripped 7 bases from V and 4 bases from J, with 8 bases between.